The clone carrying this TCR beta chain was counted at least ten times. Deletions cut 5 bases from V and 4 bases from J, with 11 bases between. This CDR3 is 13 amino acids long. In germline, CDR1 is MNHEY, CDR2 SVGEGT. TCRdb redid the calling of the RT-PCR reads with MiXCR, one entry per CDR3 protein. The sample has about 680,000 distinct CDR3 sequences; more than 13% are singletons. Sequenced input: memory CD4+ T cells from blood. This chain connects TRBV6-2 or TRBV6-3 to TRBJ1-2; D ambiguous. This sequence originates from a female donor in good health, serving as a healthy control. The CDR3 region has the DNA TGTGCCAGCAGTGACGGCGGAGTCTATGGCTACACCTTC. Protein product: CASSDGGVYGYTF.